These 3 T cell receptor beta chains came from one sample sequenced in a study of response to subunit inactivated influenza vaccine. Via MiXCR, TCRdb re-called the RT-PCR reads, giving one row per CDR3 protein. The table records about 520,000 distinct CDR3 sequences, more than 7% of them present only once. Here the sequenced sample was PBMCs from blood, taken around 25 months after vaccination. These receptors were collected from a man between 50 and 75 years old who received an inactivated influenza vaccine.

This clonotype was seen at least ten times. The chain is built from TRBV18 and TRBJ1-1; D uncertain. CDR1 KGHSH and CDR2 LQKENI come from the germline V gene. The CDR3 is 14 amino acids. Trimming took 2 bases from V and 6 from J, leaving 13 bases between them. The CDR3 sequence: CASSPSGSGAEAFF. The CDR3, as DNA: TGTGCCAGCTCACCAAGTGGGAGCGGGGCTGAAGCTTTCTTT.

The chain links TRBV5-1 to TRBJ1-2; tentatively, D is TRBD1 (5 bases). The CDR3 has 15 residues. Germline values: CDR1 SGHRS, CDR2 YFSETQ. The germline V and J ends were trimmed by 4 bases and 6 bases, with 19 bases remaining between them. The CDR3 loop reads CASSPWGLRGDGYTF. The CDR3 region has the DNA TGCGCCAGCAGCCCGTGGGGACTCCGAGGGGATGGCTACACCTTC.

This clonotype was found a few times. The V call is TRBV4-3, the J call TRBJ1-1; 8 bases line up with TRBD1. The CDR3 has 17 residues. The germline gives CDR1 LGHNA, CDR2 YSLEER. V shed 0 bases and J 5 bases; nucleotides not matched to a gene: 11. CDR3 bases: TGCGCCAGCAGCCAAGAAACAGGGGGTATTGTGGAGACTGAAGCTTTCTTT. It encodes CASSQETGGIVETEAFF.